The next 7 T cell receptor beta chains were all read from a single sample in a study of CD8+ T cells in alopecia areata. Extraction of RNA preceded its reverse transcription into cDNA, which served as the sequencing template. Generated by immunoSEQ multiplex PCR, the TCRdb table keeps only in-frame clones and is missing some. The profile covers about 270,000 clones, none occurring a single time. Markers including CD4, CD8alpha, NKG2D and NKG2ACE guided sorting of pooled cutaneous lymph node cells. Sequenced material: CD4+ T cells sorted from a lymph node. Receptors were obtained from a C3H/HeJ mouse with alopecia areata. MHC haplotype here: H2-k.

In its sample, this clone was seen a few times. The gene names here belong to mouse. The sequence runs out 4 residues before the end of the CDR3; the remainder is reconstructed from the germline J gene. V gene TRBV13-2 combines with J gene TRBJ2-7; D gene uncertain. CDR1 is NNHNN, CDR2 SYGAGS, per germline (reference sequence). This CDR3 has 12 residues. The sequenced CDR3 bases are TGTGCCAGCGGTGAACAACGATAT. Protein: CASGEQRY. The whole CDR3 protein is CASGEQRYEQYF.

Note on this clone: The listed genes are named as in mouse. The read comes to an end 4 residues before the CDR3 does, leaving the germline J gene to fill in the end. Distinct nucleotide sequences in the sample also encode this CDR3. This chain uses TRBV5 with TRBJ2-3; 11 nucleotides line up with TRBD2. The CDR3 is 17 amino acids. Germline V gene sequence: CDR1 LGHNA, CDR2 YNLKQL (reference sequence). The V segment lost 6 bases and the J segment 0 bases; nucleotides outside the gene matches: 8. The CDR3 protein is CASSPRLGGSSAETLYF. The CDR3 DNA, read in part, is TGTGCCAGCAGTCCTCGACTGGGGGGGTCTAGTGCAGAA.

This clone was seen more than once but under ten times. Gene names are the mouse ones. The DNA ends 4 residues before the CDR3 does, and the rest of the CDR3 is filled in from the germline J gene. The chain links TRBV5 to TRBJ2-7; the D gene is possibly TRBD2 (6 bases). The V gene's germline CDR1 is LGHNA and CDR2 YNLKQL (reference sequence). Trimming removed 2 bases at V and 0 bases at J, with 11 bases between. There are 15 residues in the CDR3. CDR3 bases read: TGTGCCAGCAGCCAACGGGACTTCTTCTCCTAT. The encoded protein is CASSQRDFFSY. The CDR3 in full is CASSQRDFFSYEQYF.

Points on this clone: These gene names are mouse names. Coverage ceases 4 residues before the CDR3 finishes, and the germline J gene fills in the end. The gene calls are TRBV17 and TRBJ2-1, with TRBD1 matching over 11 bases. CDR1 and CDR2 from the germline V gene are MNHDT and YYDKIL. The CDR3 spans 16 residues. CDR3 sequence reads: CASSREGGDRGAEQFF. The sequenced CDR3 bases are TGTGCTAGCAGTAGAGAAGGGGGGGACAGGGGGGCT.

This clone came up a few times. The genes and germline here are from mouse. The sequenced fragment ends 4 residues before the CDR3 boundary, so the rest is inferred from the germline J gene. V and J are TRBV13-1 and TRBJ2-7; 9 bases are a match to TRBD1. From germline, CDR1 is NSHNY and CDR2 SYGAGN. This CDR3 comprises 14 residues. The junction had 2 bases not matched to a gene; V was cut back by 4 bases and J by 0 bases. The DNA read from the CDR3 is TGTGCCAGCAGTCGGGACAGGGTCTCCTAT. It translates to CASSRDRVSY. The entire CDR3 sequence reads CASSRDRVSYEQYF.

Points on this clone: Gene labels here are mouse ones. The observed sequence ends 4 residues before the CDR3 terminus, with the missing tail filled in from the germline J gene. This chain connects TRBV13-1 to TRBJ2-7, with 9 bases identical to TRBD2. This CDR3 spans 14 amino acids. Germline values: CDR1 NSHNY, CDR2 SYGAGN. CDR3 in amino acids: CASSDRDWVYEQYF. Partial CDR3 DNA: TGTGCCAGCAGTGATCGGGACTGGGTTTAT.

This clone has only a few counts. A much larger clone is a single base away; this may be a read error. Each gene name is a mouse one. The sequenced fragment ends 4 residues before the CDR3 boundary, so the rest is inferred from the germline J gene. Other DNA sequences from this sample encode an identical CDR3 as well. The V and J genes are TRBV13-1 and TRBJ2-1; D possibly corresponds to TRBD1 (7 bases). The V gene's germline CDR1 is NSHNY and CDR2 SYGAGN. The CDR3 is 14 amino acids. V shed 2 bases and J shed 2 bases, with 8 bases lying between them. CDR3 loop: CASSDRGDYAEQFF. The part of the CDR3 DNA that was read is TGTGCCAGCAGTGACAGGGGGGACTATGCT.